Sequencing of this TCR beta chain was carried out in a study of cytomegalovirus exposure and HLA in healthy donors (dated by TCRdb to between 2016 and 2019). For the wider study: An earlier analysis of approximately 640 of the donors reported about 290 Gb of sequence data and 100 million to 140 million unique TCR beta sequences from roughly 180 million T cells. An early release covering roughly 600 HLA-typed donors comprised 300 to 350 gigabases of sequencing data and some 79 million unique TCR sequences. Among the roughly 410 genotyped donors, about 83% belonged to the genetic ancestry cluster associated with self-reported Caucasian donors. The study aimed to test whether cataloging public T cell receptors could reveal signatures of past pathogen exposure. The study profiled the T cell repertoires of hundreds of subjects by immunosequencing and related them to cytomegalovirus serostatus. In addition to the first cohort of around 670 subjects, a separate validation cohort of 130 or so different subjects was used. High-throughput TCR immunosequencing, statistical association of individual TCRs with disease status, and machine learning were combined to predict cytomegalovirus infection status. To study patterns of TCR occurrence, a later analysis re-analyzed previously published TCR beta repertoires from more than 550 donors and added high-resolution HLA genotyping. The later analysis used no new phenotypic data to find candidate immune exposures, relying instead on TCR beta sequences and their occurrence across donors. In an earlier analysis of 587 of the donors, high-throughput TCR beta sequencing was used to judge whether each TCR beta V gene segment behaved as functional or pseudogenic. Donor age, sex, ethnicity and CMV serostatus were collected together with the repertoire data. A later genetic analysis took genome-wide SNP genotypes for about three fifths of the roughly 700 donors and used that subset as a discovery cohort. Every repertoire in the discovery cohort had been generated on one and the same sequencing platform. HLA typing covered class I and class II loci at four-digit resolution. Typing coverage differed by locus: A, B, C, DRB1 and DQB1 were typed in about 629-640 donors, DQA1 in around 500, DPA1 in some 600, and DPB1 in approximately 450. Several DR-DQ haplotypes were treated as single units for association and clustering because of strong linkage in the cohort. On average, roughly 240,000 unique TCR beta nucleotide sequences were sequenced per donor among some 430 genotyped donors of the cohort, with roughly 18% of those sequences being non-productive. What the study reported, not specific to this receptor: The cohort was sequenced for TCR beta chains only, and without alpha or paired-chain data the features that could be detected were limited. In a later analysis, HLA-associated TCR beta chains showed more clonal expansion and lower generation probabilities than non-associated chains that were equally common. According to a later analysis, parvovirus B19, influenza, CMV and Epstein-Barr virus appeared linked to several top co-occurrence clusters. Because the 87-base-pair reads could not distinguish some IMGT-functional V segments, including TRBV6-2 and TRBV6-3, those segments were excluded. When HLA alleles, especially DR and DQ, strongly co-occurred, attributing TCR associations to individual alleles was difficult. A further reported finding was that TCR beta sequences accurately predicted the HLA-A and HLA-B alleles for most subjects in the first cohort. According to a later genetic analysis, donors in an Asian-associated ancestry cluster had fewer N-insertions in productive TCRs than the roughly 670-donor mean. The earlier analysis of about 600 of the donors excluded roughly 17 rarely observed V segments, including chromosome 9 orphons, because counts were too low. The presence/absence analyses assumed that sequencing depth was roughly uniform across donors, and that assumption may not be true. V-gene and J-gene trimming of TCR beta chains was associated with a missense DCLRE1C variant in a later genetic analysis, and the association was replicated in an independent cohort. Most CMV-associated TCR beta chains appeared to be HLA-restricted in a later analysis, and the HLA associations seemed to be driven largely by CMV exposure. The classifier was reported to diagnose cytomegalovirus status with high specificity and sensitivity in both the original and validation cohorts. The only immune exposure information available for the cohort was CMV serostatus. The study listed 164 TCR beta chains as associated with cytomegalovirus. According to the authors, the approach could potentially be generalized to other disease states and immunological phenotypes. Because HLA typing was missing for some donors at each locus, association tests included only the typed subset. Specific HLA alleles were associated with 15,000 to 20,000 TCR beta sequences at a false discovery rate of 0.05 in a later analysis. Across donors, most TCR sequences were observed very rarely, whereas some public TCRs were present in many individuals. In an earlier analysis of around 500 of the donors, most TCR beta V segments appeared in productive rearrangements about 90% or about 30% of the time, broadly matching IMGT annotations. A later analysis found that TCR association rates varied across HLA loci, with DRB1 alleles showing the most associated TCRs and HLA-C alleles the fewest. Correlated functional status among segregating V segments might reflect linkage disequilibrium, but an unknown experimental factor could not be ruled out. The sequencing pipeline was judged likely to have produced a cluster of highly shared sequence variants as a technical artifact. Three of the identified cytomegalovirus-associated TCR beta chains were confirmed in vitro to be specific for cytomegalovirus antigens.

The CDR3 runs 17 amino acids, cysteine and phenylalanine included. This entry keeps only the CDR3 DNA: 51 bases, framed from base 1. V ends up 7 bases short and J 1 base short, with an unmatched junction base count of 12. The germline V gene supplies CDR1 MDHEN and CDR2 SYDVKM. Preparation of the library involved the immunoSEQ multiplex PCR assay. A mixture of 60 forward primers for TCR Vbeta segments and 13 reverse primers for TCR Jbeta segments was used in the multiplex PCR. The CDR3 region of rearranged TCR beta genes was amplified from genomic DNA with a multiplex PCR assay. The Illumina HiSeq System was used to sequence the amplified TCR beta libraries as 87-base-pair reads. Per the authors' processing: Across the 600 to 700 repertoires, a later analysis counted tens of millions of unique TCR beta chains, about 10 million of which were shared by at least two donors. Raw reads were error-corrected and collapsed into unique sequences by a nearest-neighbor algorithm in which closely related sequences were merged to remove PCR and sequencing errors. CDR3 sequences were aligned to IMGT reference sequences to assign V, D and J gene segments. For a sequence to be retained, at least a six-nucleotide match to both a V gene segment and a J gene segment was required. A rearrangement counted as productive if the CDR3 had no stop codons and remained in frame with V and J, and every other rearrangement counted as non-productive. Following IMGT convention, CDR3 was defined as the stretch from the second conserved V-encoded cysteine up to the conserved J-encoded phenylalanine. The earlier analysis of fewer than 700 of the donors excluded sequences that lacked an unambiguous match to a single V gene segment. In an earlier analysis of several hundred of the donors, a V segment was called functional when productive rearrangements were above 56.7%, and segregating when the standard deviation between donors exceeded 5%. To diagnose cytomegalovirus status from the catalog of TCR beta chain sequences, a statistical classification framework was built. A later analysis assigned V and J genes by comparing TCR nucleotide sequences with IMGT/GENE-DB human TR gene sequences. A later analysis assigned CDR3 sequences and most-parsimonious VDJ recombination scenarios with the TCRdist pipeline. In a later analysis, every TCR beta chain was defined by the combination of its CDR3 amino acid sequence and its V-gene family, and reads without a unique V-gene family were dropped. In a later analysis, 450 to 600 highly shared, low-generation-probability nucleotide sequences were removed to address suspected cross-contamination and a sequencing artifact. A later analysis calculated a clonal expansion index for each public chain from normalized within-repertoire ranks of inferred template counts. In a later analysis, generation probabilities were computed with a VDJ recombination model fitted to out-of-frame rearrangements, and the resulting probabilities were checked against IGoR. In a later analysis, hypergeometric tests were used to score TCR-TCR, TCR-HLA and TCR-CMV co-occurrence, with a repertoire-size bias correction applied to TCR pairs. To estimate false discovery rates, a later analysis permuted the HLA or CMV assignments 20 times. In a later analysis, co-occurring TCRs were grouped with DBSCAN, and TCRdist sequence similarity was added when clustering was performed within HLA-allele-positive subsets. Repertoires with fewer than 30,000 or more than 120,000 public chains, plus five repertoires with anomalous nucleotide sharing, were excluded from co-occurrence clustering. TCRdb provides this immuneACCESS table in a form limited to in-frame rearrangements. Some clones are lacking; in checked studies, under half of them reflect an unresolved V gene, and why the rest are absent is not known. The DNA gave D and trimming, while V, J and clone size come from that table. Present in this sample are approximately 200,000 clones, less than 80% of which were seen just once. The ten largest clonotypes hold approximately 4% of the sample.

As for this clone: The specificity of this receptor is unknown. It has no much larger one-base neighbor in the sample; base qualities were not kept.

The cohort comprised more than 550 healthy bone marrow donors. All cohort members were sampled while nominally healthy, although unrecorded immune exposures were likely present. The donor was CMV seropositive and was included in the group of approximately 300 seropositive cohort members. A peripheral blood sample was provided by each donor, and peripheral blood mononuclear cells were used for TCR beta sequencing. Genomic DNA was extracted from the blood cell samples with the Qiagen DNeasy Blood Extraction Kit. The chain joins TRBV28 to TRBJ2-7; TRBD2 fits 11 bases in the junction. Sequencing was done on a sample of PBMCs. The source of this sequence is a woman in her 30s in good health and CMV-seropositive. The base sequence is TGTGCCAGCAACAGTTTACCCGGGACTAGCGGTTCCTACGAGCAGTACTTC. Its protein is CASNSLPGTSGSYEQYF.